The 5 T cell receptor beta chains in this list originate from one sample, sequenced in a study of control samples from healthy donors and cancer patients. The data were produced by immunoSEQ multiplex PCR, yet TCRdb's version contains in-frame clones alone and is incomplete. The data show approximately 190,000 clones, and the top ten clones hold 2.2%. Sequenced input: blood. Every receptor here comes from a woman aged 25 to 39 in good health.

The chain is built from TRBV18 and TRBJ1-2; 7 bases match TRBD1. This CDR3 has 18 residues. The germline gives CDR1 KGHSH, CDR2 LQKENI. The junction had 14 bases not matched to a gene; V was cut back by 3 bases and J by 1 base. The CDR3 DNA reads TGTGCCAGCTCACCCGGCCCCCCAGGAGGGGGCTTTAACTATGGCTACACCTTC. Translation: CASSPGPPGGGFNYGYTF.

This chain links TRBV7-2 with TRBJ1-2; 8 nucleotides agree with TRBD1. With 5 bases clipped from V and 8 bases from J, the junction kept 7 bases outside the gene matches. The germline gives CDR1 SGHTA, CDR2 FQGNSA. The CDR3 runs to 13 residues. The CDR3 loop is CASSPGQGEGYTF. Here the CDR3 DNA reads TGTGCCAGCAGCCCTGGACAGGGAGAGGGCTACACCTTC.

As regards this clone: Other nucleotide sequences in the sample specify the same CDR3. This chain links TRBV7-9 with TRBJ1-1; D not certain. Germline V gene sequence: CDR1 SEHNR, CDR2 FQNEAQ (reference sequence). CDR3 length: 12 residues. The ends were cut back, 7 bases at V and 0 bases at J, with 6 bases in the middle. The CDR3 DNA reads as TGTGCCAGCACCCTAATGAACACTGAAGCTTTCTTT. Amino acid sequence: CASTLMNTEAFF.

The CDR3 loop reads CASSAGPSGWAFF. As DNA, the CDR3 is TGTGCCAGCAGCGCCGGCCCCTCTGGGTGGGCTTTCTTT. The J gene is TRBJ1-1, the V gene TRBV14, with D unresolved. Germline CDR1 SGHDN, CDR2 FVKESK. The CDR3 totals 13 residues. The V end was cut by 5 bases, the J end by 11 bases, with 18 bases between.

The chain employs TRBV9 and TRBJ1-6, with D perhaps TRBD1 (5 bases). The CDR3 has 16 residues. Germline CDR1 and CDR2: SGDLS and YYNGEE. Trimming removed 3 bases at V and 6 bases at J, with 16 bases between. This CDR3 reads CASSAQRRGANSPLHF. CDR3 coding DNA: TGTGCCAGCAGCGCCCAAAGACGCGGGGCTAATTCACCCCTCCACTTT. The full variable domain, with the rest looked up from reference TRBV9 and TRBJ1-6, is DSGVTQTPKHLITATGQRVTLRCSPRSGDLSVYWYQQSLDQGLQFLIQYYNGEERAKGNILERFSAQQFPDLHSELNLSSLELGDSALYFCASSAQRRGANSPLHFGNGTRLTVT.